One and the same sample provided the 8 T cell receptor beta chains below, sequenced in a study of T cell responses to AZD1222 COVID-19 vaccine. TCRdb keeps only in-frame clones here, not all; method: immunoSEQ multiplex PCR. Here the sample spans some 140,000 clones, 80% to 90% being singletons. Sample: peripheral blood, taken on day 0 of MenACWY control vaccination. The receptors derive from an adult in good health.

The chain joins TRBV5-6 to TRBJ1-2, with 12 bases lining up with TRBD1. V lost 4 bases, J lost 1 base, and 11 bases stayed unmatched. CDR1 and CDR2 from the germline V gene are SGHDT and YYEEEE. This CDR3 has 18 amino acids. This CDR3 is CASSMAGTGGLVNYGYTF. CDR3 coding DNA: TGTGCCAGCAGCATGGCCGGGACAGGGGGCTTAGTTAACTATGGCTACACCTTC.

The CDR3 region has the DNA TGTGCCAGCAGCGACAGACAGGGGGGGGCTTTCTTT. It specifies CASSDRQGGAFF. This chain uses TRBV9 with TRBJ1-1; TRBD1 agrees at 9 bases. Unmatched junction bases numbered 5, after V lost 3 bases and J lost 11 bases. This CDR3 has 12 amino acids. Germline V gene lookup returns CDR1 SGDLS and CDR2 YYNGEE. The full variable domain, its missing parts supplied by reference TRBV9 and TRBJ1-1, is DSGVTQTPKHLITATGQRVTLRCSPRSGDLSVYWYQQSLDQGLQFLIQYYNGEERAKGNILERFSAQQFPDLHSELNLSSLELGDSALYFCASSDRQGGAFFGQGTRLTVV.

The chain links TRBV6-5 to TRBJ1-5; D gene uncertain. Germline CDR1 reads MNHEY; CDR2 reads SVGAGI. The CDR3 totals 15 residues. Trimming removed 0 bases at V and 2 bases at J, with 8 bases between. CDR3 sequence (DNA): TGTGCCAGCAGTTACTCGTGGGGAGGCAATCAGCCCCAGCATTTT. Protein sequence: CASSYSWGGNQPQHF.

Note on this clone: This specimen includes other DNA sequences encoding the same CDR3. The V and J genes are TRBV5-1 and TRBJ1-5, with 8 bases fitting TRBD1. Unmatched junction bases numbered 7, after V lost 4 bases and J lost 4 bases. Germline-derived CDR1 and CDR2 are SGHRS and YFSETQ. The CDR3 contains 15 residues. CDR3 DNA sequence: TGCGCCAGCAGCCCGGGGACAGGAGGTAATCAGCCCCAGCATTTT. It codes for CASSPGTGGNQPQHF.

The rearrangement links TRBV5-1 to TRBJ2-7; 7 bases are shared with TRBD1. Germline assignment: CDR1 SGHRS and CDR2 YFSETQ. This CDR3 spans 16 amino acids. V trimming: 2 bases; J trimming: 7 bases; junction bases outside the gene matches: 15. The CDR3 loop reads CASSFDGTAQLREQYV. In DNA form, the CDR3 reads TGCGCCAGCAGCTTTGACGGGACAGCCCAACTACGGGAGCAGTACGTC.

This clone was detected only a few times. V and J are TRBV7-2 and TRBJ1-2; D perhaps matches TRBD1 (5 bases). This CDR3 has 14 residues. The V end lost 3 bases, the J end lost 4 bases, and 12 bases lay between the germline ends. CDR1 SGHTA and CDR2 FQGNSA come from the germline V gene. The DNA of the CDR3 is TGTGCCAGCAGCTTTCAGGGTCGGACCTATGGCTACACCTTC. Translation gives CASSFQGRTYGYTF.

V is TRBV11-2 and J is TRBJ2-3; 8 bases match TRBD2. CDR1 and CDR2 (germline): SGHAT, FQNNGV. Germline trimming cut 3 bases from V and 1 base from J; bases unmatched to any gene: 6. The length of the CDR3 is 16 residues. CDR3 region: CASSLFGTSRTDTQYF. The CDR3 nucleotides are TGTGCCAGCAGCTTGTTCGGGACTAGTCGCACAGATACGCAGTATTTT. Full variable domain (outside the CDR3, taken from reference TRBV11-2 and TRBJ2-3): EAGVAQSPRYKIIEKRQSVAFWCNPISGHATLYWYQQILGQGPKLLIQFQNNGVVDDSQLPKDRFSAERLKGVDSTLKIQPAKLEDSAVYLCASSLFGTSRTDTQYFGPGTRLTVL.

The chain combines TRBV5-4 with TRBJ2-1; D not resolved. Trimming cost V 3 bases and J 4 bases, with 8 bases left between them. The V gene's germline CDR1 is SGHNT and CDR2 YYREEE (reference sequence). The CDR3 has 13 residues. The CDR3 DNA is TGTGCCAGCAGCTCAACACCATACAATGAGCAGTTCTTC. Encoded protein: CASSSTPYNEQFF.